This T cell receptor beta chain was recorded in a study of shared T cell receptors in the human thymus. Repertoires were generated with immunoSEQ multiplex PCR, while TCRdb's copy carries only in-frame clones and drops some. The data contain around 340,000 clones, roughly 94% of them singletons. The CDR3 consists of 17 residues. V lost 5 bases to trimming and J lost 4 bases; unmatched junction nucleotides: 13. Germline CDR1 SGHVS, CDR2 FQNEAQ. The J gene is TRBJ1-2, the V gene TRBV7-8, with 10 bases aligning to TRBD1. The sequence was collected from a human donor. Sequenced input: thymocytes. The CDR3 coding sequence is TGTGCCAGCAGCCGTTCCGGGACAGGGGCGCCCGGCTATGGCTACACCTTC. Protein sequence: CASSRSGTGAPGYGYTF.